This TCR beta chain was sequenced during a study of cytomegalovirus exposure and HLA in healthy donors (TCRdb year 2017). In the study overall: In an earlier analysis of 587 of the donors, about 270 Gb of sequence data and 100 million or so unique TCR beta sequences from about 190 million T cells were reported. A later analysis re-examined previously published TCR beta repertoires from roughly 720 donors and added high-resolution HLA genotyping to investigate patterns of TCR occurrence. Alongside the repertoire data, information on donor age, sex, ethnicity and CMV serostatus was compiled. Class I and class II HLA loci were covered by the typing at four-digit resolution. About 300 gigabases of sequencing data and 70 million to 85 million unique TCR sequences were included in an early release covering around 600 HLA-typed donors. Typing coverage varied by locus: about 629-630 donors for A, B, C, DRB1 and DQB1; 500 to 550 for DQA1; more than 600 for DPA1; more than 450 for DPB1. The study profiled the T cell repertoires of hundreds of subjects by immunosequencing and related them to cytomegalovirus serostatus. Besides the first cohort of approximately 710 subjects, a separate validation cohort made up of 120 different subjects was used. All discovery cohort repertoires had been generated on a single sequencing platform. An earlier analysis of fewer than 750 of the donors used high-throughput TCR beta sequencing to judge whether each TCR beta V gene segment behaved as functional or pseudogenic. A later genetic analysis used genome-wide SNP genotypes for about 65% of the roughly 700 donors, treating that subset as a discovery cohort. The genetic ancestry cluster associated with self-reported Caucasian donors included 65% to 90% of the 398 genotyped donors. To predict cytomegalovirus infection status, the study brought together high-throughput TCR immunosequencing, statistical association of individual TCRs with disease status, and machine learning. Across approximately 400 genotyped donors of the cohort, an average of roughly 230,000 unique TCR beta nucleotide sequences per donor were sequenced, and roughly 18% of those sequences were non-productive. In the later analysis, no new phenotypic data were used to find candidate immune exposures; instead, reliance was placed on TCR beta sequences and their occurrence across donors. About five DR-DQ haplotypes were treated as single units for association and clustering because of strong linkage in the cohort. The aim of the study was to test whether cataloging public T cell receptors could identify signatures of past pathogen exposure.

Including the terminal cysteine and phenylalanine, the CDR3 comprises 13 residues. The CDR3 DNA has 39 bases and is translated from base 1. The junction carries 7 bases between V and J, which are trimmed by 0 bases and 5 bases respectively. CDR1 and CDR2 (MGHRA, YSYEKL) derive from the germline V gene. Paper-wide results and their limitations: It was suggested by the authors that the approach could potentially be generalized to other disease states and immunological phenotypes. According to a later analysis, most CMV-associated TCR beta chains appeared to be HLA-restricted, and the HLA associations seemed to be driven largely by CMV exposure. Most TCR sequences were observed very rarely across donors, whereas some public TCRs were present in many individuals. A total of around 150 TCR beta chains were listed by the study as associated with cytomegalovirus. A later analysis found that TCR association rates varied across HLA loci, with DRB1 alleles showing the most associated TCRs and HLA-C alleles the fewest. The sequencing pipeline was judged likely to have produced a cluster of highly shared sequence variants as a technical artifact. In a later genetic analysis, a missense DCLRE1C variant was associated with V-gene and J-gene trimming of TCR beta chains, and the association was replicated in an independent cohort. Linkage disequilibrium might explain the correlated functional status among segregating V segments, but an unknown experimental factor could not be ruled out. Roughly uniform sequencing depth across donors was assumed in presence/absence analyses, although this assumption may not hold. A later analysis found that HLA-associated TCR beta chains were more clonally expanded and had lower generation probabilities than equally common non-associated chains. Only TCR beta chains were sequenced in this cohort, and the absence of alpha or paired-chain data limited detectable features. Because counts were too low, around 17 rarely observed V segments, including chromosome 9 orphons, were left out of the earlier analysis of over 550 of the donors. Some IMGT-functional V segments, including TRBV6-2 and TRBV6-3, could not be distinguished by the 87-base-pair reads and were therefore excluded. A further reported finding was that TCR beta sequences accurately predicted the HLA-A and HLA-B alleles for most subjects in the first cohort. In a later genetic analysis, fewer N-insertions in productive TCRs were reported among donors in an Asian-associated ancestry cluster than the roughly 640-donor mean. In vitro tests confirmed that a few of the cytomegalovirus-associated TCR beta chains recognize cytomegalovirus antigens. In an earlier analysis of 450 to 750 of the donors, most TCR beta V segments appeared in productive rearrangements about 87% or about 30% of the time, broadly matching IMGT annotations. The classifier was reported to diagnose cytomegalovirus status with high specificity and sensitivity in both the original cohort and the validation cohort. Strong co-occurrence of HLA alleles, especially DR and DQ, made assigning TCR associations to individual alleles difficult. At a false discovery rate of 0.05, a later analysis linked 16,951 TCR beta sequences to specific HLA alleles. In a later analysis, several top co-occurrence clusters were reported to appear linked to parvovirus B19, influenza, CMV and Epstein-Barr virus. Immune exposure information for the cohort was limited to CMV serostatus. Because HLA typing was unavailable for some donors at each locus, only the typed subset was used in association tests.

The library was produced with the immunoSEQ multiplex PCR assay. For the multiplex PCR, a mixture combining 60 forward primers for TCR Vbeta segments and 13 reverse primers for TCR Jbeta segments was used. Amplification of the CDR3 region of rearranged TCR beta genes was performed with a multiplex PCR assay on genomic DNA. Amplified TCR beta libraries were sequenced as 87-base-pair reads on the Illumina HiSeq System. The original pipeline was this. In a later analysis, roughly 80 million unique TCR beta chains were counted across the 666 repertoires, and approximately 11 million of these chains were shared by at least two donors. A nearest-neighbor algorithm error-corrected the raw reads and collapsed the reads into unique sequences, merging closely related sequences to remove PCR and sequencing errors. V, D and J gene segments were assigned by aligning CDR3 sequences to IMGT reference sequences. For a sequence to be retained, at least a six-nucleotide match to both a V gene segment and a J gene segment was required. A rearrangement was called productive if the CDR3 had no stop codons and remained in frame with V and J, and every other rearrangement was called non-productive. CDR3 was defined by IMGT convention, running from the second conserved V-encoded cysteine to the conserved J-encoded phenylalanine. In an earlier analysis of around 600 of the donors, sequences lacking an unambiguous match to a single V gene segment were excluded. An earlier analysis of fewer than 750 of the donors classified V segments as functional when productive rearrangements were above 56.7% and as segregating when the standard deviation between donors was above 5%. A statistical classification framework was developed to diagnose cytomegalovirus status using the catalog of TCR beta chain sequences. V and J gene assignment, in a later analysis, came from comparing TCR nucleotide sequences with IMGT/GENE-DB human TR gene sequences. A later analysis assigned CDR3 sequences and most-parsimonious VDJ recombination scenarios with the TCRdist pipeline. A later analysis defined each TCR beta chain by its CDR3 amino acid sequence plus V-gene family, and excluded reads lacking a unique V-gene family. A later analysis removed 592 highly shared, low-generation-probability nucleotide sequences to deal with suspected cross-contamination and a sequencing artifact. For each public chain, a later analysis derived a clonal expansion index from normalized ranks of inferred template counts within each repertoire. A later analysis computed generation probabilities with a VDJ recombination model fitted to out-of-frame rearrangements, and checked the results against IGoR. In a later analysis, TCR-TCR, TCR-HLA and TCR-CMV co-occurrence was scored with hypergeometric tests, and a repertoire-size bias correction was applied to TCR pairs. A later analysis estimated false discovery rates by permuting HLA or CMV assignments 20 times. In a later analysis, co-occurring TCRs were grouped using DBSCAN, with TCRdist sequence similarity added in when clustering inside HLA-allele-positive subsets. Repertoires with fewer than 30,000 or more than 120,000 public chains, plus five repertoires with anomalous nucleotide sharing, were excluded from co-occurrence clustering. TCRdb's version of the immuneACCESS table is confined to in-frame rearrangements and falls short of the full clone set. An unresolved V gene accounts for under half of the shortfall where checked; the remainder is of unknown origin. V, J and clone size reflect that table, while D and trimming were determined from the DNA. The sample table contains tens of thousands of clones; only one count was recorded for roughly 77% of them. Less than 9.5% of the sample is taken by the ten largest.

The cohort comprised around 700 healthy bone marrow donors. Cohort members were all nominally healthy when sampled, although unrecorded immune exposures were likely present. The donor tested CMV seronegative and was one of the 352 seronegative cohort members. A peripheral blood sample was provided by each donor, and peripheral blood mononuclear cells were used for TCR beta sequencing. The Qiagen DNeasy Blood Extraction Kit was used to extract genomic DNA from the blood cell samples. Turning to this clone: Its target antigen remains unknown. No clone much larger than this one lies a single base away; base qualities are absent.

This receptor chain uses TRBV4-1 and TRBJ1-2, with the D gene too uncertain to name. Sequenced sample: PBMCs. This receptor was obtained from a man aged 25 to 40 in good health and CMV-seronegative. The DNA is as follows: TGCGCCAGCAGCCAAGATCTACTGTATGGCTACACCTTC. It encodes CASSQDLLYGYTF.